This note documents a single TCR beta chain sequence. The V gene end was trimmed by 5 bases and the J gene end by 3 bases; junction bases not matched to a gene: 2. From germline, CDR1 is SGDLS and CDR2 YYNGEE. The CDR3 runs 14 residues. This specimen belongs to a study of cytomegalovirus exposure and HLA in healthy donors. 60 Vbeta and 13 Jbeta primers were used in PCR. The table came from immunoSEQ multiplex PCR; TCRdb's copy has only in-frame clones and leaves some out. The data contain about 130,000 clones, 82% of them singletons. Sequences were obtained from PBMCs. The chain recombines TRBV9 with TRBJ2-2; 9 nucleotides match TRBD1. The TCR sequence derives from a woman aged 50 to 65 in good health and CMV-seropositive. DNA of the CDR3: TGTGCCAGCAGGACAGGGGGTGACACCGGGGAGCTGTTTTTT. This codes for CASRTGGDTGELFF.